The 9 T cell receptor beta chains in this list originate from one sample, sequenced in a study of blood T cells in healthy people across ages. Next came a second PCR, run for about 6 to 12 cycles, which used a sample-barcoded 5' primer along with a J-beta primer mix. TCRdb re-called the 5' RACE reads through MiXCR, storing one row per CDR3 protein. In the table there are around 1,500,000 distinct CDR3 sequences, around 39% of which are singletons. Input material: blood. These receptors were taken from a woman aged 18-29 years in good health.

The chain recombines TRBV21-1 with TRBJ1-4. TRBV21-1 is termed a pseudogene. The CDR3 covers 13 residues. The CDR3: CASSNGRGGETVF. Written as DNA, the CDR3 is TGTGCCAGCAGCAACGGACGCGGTGGAGAAACTGTTTTT.

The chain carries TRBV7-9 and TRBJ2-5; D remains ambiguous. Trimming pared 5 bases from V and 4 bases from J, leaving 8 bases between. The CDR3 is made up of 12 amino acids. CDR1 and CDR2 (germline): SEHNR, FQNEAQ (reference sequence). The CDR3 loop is CASSPDPETQYF. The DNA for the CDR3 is TGTGCCAGCAGCCCTGATCCAGAGACCCAGTACTTC.

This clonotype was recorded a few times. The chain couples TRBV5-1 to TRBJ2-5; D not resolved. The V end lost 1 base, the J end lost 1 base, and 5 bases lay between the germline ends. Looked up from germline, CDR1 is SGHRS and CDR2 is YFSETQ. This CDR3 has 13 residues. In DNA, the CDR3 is TGCGCCAGCAGCTTGATGTCCCAAGAGACCCAGTACTTC. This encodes CASSLMSQETQYF. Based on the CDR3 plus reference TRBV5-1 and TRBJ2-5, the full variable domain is KAGVTQTPRYLIKTRGQQVTLSCSPISGHRSVSWYQQTPGQGLQFLFEYFSETQRNKGNFPGRFSGRQFSNSRSEMNVSTLELGDSALYLCASSLMSQETQYFGPGTRLLVL.

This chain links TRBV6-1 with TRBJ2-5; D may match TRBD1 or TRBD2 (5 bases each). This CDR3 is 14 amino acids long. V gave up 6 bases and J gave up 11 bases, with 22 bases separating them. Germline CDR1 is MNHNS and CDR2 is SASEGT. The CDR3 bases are TGTGCCAGCAGGGGGGTGTCGGTTTACAATGAGCAGTACTTC. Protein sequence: CASRGVSVYNEQYF.

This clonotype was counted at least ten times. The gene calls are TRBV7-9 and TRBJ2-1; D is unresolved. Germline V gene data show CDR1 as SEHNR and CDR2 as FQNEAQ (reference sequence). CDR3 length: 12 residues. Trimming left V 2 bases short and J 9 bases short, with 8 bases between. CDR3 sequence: CASSLTSGEQFF. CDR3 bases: TGTGCCAGCAGCTTAACCTCGGGTGAGCAGTTCTTC.

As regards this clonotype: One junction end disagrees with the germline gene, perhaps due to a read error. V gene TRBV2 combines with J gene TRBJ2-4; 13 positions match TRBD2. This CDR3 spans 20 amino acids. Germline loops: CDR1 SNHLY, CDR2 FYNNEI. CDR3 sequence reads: CASSQPPGSRTSGSIVTQHF. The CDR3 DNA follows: TGTGCCAGCAGTCAACCACCGGGATCCAGGACTAGCGGGAGTATCGTGACCCAGCACTTC.

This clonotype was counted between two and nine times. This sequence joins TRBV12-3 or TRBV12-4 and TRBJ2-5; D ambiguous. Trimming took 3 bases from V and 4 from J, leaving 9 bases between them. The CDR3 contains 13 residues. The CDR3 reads CASSFSEGETQYF. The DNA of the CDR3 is TGTGCCAGCAGTTTCTCGGAAGGAGAGACCCAGTACTTC.

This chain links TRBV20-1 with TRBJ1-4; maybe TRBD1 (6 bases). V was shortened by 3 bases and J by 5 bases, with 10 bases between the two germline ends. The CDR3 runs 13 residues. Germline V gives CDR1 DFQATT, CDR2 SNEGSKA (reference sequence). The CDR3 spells CSASTGINEKLFF. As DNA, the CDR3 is TGCAGTGCTAGCACAGGGATAAATGAAAAACTGTTTTTT.

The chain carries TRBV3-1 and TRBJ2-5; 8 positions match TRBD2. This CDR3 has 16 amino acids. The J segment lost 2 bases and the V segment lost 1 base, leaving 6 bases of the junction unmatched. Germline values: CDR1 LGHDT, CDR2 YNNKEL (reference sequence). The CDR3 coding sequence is TGTGCCAGCAGCCAAGGAGTTTCTAGCGGGCAAGAGACCCAGTACTTC. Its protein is CASSQGVSSGQETQYF.